These 2 T cell receptor beta chains share one sample of origin, sequenced in a study of T cell repertoires in cytomegalovirus infection. MiXCR, applied by TCRdb to the reads, yields one record per CDR3 protein. The sample lists around 530,000 distinct CDR3 sequences, 26% seen once, with roughly 13% in the top ten. Sequencing used PBMCs. The receptors stem from a human donor in good health (CMV status not recorded). Some clones in this sample may be carry-over from other donors' samples.

This clonotype appeared a few times. This chain links TRBV7-9 with TRBJ2-1, with TRBD2 matching over 8 bases. This CDR3 has 14 amino acids. V shed 4 bases, J shed 10 bases, and the junction held 9 bases outside the gene matches. Germline loops: CDR1 SEHNR, CDR2 FQNEAQ (reference sequence). The CDR3 DNA is TGTGCCAGCAGCTGGTCGGGGGGGGGGTCGGAGCAGTTCTTC. Its protein product is CASSWSGGGSEQFF.

The rearrangement uses TRBV7-4 and TRBJ2-1; 9 bases agree with TRBD2. The CDR3 has 15 residues. V trimming: 4 bases; J trimming: 8 bases; junction bases outside the gene matches: 9. Germline V gene data show CDR1 as SGHVT and CDR2 as SQSDAQ. The CDR3: CASSSLAGNADEQFF. For the CDR3, the DNA is TGTGCCAGCAGCTCGCTAGCGGGAAATGCGGATGAGCAGTTCTTC.